This TCR beta chain was observed in a study of response to subunit inactivated influenza vaccine (dated by TCRdb to the late 2010s). Regarding the complete study: Deep quantitative T cell receptor repertoire profiling was used in the study to track responses to a trivalent subunit inactivated influenza vaccine. The research as a whole found: The authors suggested that each seasonal influenza vaccination may recruit only a limited number of new T cells.

This clonotype was recorded at least ten times. No antigen is known for it. No much larger clonotype is one base removed from it; base qualities were not supplied. Libraries were made using RT-PCR. Instrument used: Illumina HiSeq 2500. TCRdb trimmed the raw reads at Q25, called clones with MiXCR and kept productive beta chains. Each CDR3 protein appears once, grouped with its most common genes and DNA. Across this sample there are over 150,000 distinct CDR3 sequences, with approximately 10% seen only once. The ten largest clones capture over 10% of the sample. The CDR3 covers 15 residues, taking in both the cysteine and the phenylalanine. The retained sequence is limited to the CDR3, 45 bases, with the frame set at the first base. In the germline V gene, CDR1 corresponds to SGHTA and CDR2 to FQGTGA. The junction carries 10 bases between V and J, which are trimmed by 4 bases and 0 bases respectively. What this sample's time point label stands for: 40 to 45 days after influenza vaccine administration.

This sample comprised non-naive T cells sorted from PBMCs, obtained roughly 6 weeks after vaccination. In light of the paper, this sample's cell subset or site label describes: memory T cell fraction. The clonotype comes from a man aged 50 to 59 who received an inactivated influenza vaccine. Donor details come from another sample of the same person, matched by shared clones. The chain is encoded by TRBV7-3 joined to TRBJ2-1; TRBD2 might be the D gene, on 6 matching bases. Here the CDR3 is given as CASSSSASSYNEQFF. DNA sequence: TGTGCCAGCAGCTCTAGCGCTAGCTCCTACAATGAGCAGTTCTTC.